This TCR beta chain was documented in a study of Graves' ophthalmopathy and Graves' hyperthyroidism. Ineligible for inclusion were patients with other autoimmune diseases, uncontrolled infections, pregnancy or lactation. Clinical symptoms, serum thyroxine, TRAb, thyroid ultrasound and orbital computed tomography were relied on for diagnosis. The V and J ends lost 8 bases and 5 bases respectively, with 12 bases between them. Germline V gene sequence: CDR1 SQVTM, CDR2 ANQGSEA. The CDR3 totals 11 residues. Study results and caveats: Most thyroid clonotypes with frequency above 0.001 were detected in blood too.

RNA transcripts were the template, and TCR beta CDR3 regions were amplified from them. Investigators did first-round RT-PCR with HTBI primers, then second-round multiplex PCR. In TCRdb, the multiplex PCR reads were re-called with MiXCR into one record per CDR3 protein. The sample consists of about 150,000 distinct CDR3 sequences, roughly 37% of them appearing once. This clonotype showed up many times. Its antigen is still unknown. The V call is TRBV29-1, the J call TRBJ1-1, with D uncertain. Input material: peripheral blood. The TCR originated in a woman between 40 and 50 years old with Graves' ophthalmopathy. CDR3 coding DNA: TGCAGCACACGCCCGGGGACTGAAGCTTTCTTT. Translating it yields CSTRPGTEAFF.